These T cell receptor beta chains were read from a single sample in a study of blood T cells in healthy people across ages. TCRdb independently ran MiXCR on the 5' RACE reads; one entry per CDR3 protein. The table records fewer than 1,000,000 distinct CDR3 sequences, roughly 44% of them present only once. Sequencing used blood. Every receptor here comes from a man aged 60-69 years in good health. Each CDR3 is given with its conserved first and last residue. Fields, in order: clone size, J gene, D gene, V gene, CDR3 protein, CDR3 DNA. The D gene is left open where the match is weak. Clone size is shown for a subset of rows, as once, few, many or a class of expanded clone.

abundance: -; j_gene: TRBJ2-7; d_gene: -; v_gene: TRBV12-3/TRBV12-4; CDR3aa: CASSLGLTYNEQYF; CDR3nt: TGTGCCAGCAGTTTAGGACTAACTTACAATGAGCAGTACTTC
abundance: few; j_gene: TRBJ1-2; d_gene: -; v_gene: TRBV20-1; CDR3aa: CSATVRTPGYGYTF; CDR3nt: TGCAGTGCCACCGTTCGGACACCGGGGTATGGCTACACCTTC
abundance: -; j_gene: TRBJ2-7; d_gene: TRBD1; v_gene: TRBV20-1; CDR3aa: CSDRAVGQTYEQYF; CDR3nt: TGCAGTGATAGAGCCGTGGGACAGACCTACGAGCAGTACTTC
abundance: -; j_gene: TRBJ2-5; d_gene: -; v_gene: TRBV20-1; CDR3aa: CSARDPPETQYF; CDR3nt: TGCAGTGCTAGAGATCCGCCAGAGACCCAGTACTTC
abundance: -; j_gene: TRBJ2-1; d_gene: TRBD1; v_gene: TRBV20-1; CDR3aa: CSAINRGSYNEQFF; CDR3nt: TGCAGTGCCATAAACAGGGGGTCCTACAATGAGCAGTTCTTC
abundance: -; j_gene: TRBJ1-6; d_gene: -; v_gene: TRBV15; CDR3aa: CATSRGWRDNSPLHF; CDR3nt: TGTGCCACCAGCAGAGGGTGGCGGGATAATTCACCCCTCCACTTT
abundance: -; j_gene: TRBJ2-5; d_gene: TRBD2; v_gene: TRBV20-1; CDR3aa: CSARDGQRGGETRYF; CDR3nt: TGCAGTGCTAGAGATGGGCAGCGGGGGGGAGAGACCCGGTACTTC
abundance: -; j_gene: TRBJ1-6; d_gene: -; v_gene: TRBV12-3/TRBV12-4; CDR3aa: CASSSRGYSPLHF; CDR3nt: TGTGCCAGCAGTTCAAGGGGATATTCACCCCTCCACTTT
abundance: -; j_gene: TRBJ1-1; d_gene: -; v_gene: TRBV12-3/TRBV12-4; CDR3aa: CASSPGLGATEAFF; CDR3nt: TGTGCCAGCAGTCCGGGACTGGGGGCAACTGAAGCTTTCTTT
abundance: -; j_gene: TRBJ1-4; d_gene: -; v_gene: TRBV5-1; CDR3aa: CASSLAETDNEKLFF; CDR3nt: TGCGCCAGCAGCTTGGCCGAGACTGATAATGAAAAACTGTTTTTT
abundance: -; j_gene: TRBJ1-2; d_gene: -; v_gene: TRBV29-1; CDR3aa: CSVPMDGSNYGYTF; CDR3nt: TGCAGCGTCCCGATGGACGGGTCTAACTATGGCTACACCTTC
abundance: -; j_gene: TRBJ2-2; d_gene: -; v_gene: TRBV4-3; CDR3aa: CASSQDKRGYDTGELFF; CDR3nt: TGCGCCAGCAGCCAAGATAAAAGAGGGTACGACACCGGGGAGCTGTTTTTT
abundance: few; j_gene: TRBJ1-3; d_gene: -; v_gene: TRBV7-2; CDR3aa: CASSLVRAGNTIYF; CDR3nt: TGTGCCAGCAGCTTAGTGAGGGCTGGAAACACCATATATTTT
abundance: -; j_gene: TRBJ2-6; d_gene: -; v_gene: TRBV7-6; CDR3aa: CASGQGSPSGANVLTF; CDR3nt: TGTGCCAGCGGCCAGGGTTCCCCCTCTGGGGCCAACGTCCTGACTTTC
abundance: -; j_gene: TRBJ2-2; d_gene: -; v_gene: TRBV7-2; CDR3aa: CASSRGITGELFF; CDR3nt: TGTGCCAGCAGCAGGGGGATCACCGGGGAGCTGTTTTTT
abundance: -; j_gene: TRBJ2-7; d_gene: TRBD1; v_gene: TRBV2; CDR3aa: CASSEIPGQGSEQYF; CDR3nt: TGTGCCAGCAGTGAAATCCCGGGACAGGGGTCCGAGCAGTACTTC
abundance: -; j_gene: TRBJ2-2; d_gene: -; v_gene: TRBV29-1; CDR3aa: CSVRVYSNTGELFF; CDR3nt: TGCAGCGTAAGAGTCTACTCGAACACCGGGGAGCTGTTTTTT
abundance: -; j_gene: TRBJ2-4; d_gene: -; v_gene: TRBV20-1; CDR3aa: CSARDSRGNHRENIQYF; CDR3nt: TGCAGTGCTAGAGACTCTAGGGGTAATCATCGCGAAAACATTCAGTACTTC
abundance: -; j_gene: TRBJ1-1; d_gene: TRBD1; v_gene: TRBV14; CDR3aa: CASSQDIGRGLYTEAFF; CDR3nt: TGTGCCAGCAGCCAAGATATTGGTAGGGGGCTGTACACTGAAGCTTTCTTT